The present T cell receptor (beta chain) was sequenced within a study of control samples from healthy donors and cancer patients. Method: immunoSEQ multiplex PCR; TCRdb's copy keeps in-frame clones and lacks some. The data show around 59,000 clones, under 95% seen once. The germline gives CDR1 SGHTA, CDR2 FQGTGA. CDR3 length: 13 residues. Trimming left V 5 bases short and J 0 bases short, with 7 bases between. The clonotype comes from a man aged 35 to 55 with colorectal cancer. This rearrangement joins TRBV7-3 to TRBJ1-2; D not certain. Sequenced sample: PBMCs. CDR3 region: CASSSRPNYGYTF. The CDR3 DNA sequence: TGTGCCAGCAGCAGCAGACCTAACTATGGCTACACCTTC.